There are a few counts of the clone carrying this TCR beta chain. Its antigen is undetermined. Unique molecular identifiers (one per individual cDNA molecule) were attached. TCRdb reanalysed the 5' RACE reads using MiXCR and keeps one entry per CDR3 protein. The top ten clones hold over 13% of a sample with some 76,000 distinct CDR3 sequences, roughly an eighth of them seen once. The sample comes from a study of early T cells in non-severe SARS-CoV-2 infection. Study at large: With bulk RNA from unsorted whole blood as input, sequencing yielded unpaired chains.

Study-level findings and limits: In VDJdb matching, anti-spike CD8 responses were favored while private and CD4 specificities went missing.

The germline V gene encodes CDR1 SQVTM and CDR2 ANQGSEA. The ends were cut back, 4 bases at V and 1 base at J, with 10 bases in the middle. The CDR3 length is 13 residues. The rearrangement joins TRBV29-1 to TRBJ1-2; D gene uncertain. Sequenced input: whole blood. This clonotype originated in an adult who was a healthcare worker with PCR-confirmed SARS-CoV-2 infection or an uninfected control (not recorded which). CDR3 sequence: CSVGERSNYGYTF. The CDR3 nucleotides read TGCAGCGTTGGCGAGAGGAGTAACTATGGCTACACCTTC.